The rows below give T cell receptor beta chains drawn from one sample of a study of cytomegalovirus exposure and HLA in healthy donors. Some clones are missing from TCRdb's copy, which holds only in-frame ones; the method was immunoSEQ multiplex PCR. This table has roughly 120,000 clones, more than 75% appearing once. Sequences were obtained from PBMCs. These receptors were obtained from a man younger than 35 in good health and CMV-seronegative. The CDR3 runs from the conserved cysteine through the conserved F or W. The D gene is left open where the match is weak. Rows may omit the clone size; those that give it use once, few, many or a size class.

D	V	size	J	CDR3	DNA
-	TRBV6-6	-	TRBJ2-7	CASSYAHLSSYEQYF	TGTGCCAGCAGTTACGCACACCTCAGCTCCTACGAGCAGTACTTC
-	TRBV7-9	-	TRBJ2-7	CASSLVRGYEQYF	TGTGCCAGCAGCTTAGTCAGGGGTTACGAGCAGTACTTC
TRBD2	TRBV6-1	-	TRBJ2-5	CASSEGLTSGASQETQYF	TGTGCCAGCAGTGAGGGTCTGACTAGCGGGGCCAGCCAAGAGACCCAGTACTTC
TRBD1	TRBV5-1	-	TRBJ1-5	CASSPGMGTGGNQPQHF	TGCGCCAGCAGCCCGGGTATGGGGACAGGAGGCAATCAGCCCCAGCATTTT
TRBD1	TRBV5-1	few	TRBJ1-6	CASSSGDSGYNSPLHF	TGCGCCAGCAGCTCGGGGGACAGTGGGTATAATTCACCCCTCCACTTT
-	TRBV19	-	TRBJ1-4	CASSMGRQAGSEKLFF	TGTGCCAGTAGTATGGGGCGACAGGCTGGCAGTGAAAAACTGTTTTTT
TRBD2	TRBV19	-	TRBJ2-7	CASSMVGGAYEQYF	TGTGCCAGTAGTATGGTTGGGGGGGCCTACGAGCAGTACTTC
-	TRBV6-5	-	TRBJ1-3	CASSLQGGSGNTIYF	TGTGCCAGCAGTCTTCAAGGGGGATCTGGAAACACCATATATTTT
-	TRBV29-1	-	TRBJ2-5	CSVEVSGETQYF	TGCAGCGTTGAAGTATCCGGAGAGACCCAGTACTTC
-	TRBV7-2	-	TRBJ2-3	CASTLPLQGKGTDTQYF	TGTGCCAGCACCCTCCCACTTCAGGGTAAAGGCACAGATACGCAGTATTTT
TRBD1	TRBV25-1	-	TRBJ1-2	CASGPTGSSYGYTF	TGTGCCAGCGGGCCGACAGGGAGTAGCTATGGCTACACCTTC
-	TRBV5-1	-	TRBJ2-7	CASSSDRYEQYF	TGCGCCAGCAGCTCGGACAGATACGAGCAGTACTTC
TRBD1	TRBV2	-	TRBJ2-3	CARGQKSTDTQYF	TGTGCCAGGGGACAGAAAAGCACAGATACGCAGTATTTT
TRBD1	TRBV6-5	-	TRBJ1-2	CASSPTGNYGYTF	TGTGCCAGCAGCCCGACAGGGAACTATGGCTACACCTTC
TRBD1	TRBV6-1	-	TRBJ1-5	CASAWDRDSNQPQHF	TGTGCCAGCGCCTGGGACAGGGATAGCAATCAGCCCCAGCATTTT
-	TRBV6-5	few	TRBJ1-5	CATSGDSGNQPQHF	TGTGCCACATCAGGGGATTCAGGCAATCAGCCCCAGCATTTT
-	TRBV18	once	TRBJ1-4	CASSPPTENEKLFF	TGTGCCAGCTCACCACCCACAGAGAATGAAAAACTGTTTTTT
-	TRBV18	-	TRBJ1-2	CASSLDRTVDGYTF	TGTGCCAGCTCACTTGACAGAACAGTTGATGGCTACACCTTC
-	TRBV6-5	-	TRBJ2-3	CASSPRQTDTQYF	TGTGCCAGCAGCCCACGACAGACAGATACGCAGTATTTT
-	TRBV13	-	TRBJ1-2	CASNRGFGSAGYTF	TGTGCCAGCAATCGGGGGTTCGGTTCAGCTGGCTACACCTTC
-	TRBV6-5	-	TRBJ2-7	CASSYRGKGTYEQYF	TGTGCCAGCAGTTACCGCGGGAAAGGGACCTACGAGCAGTACTTC
TRBD1	TRBV5-5	-	TRBJ1-6	CASSYPDREDSPLHF	TGTGCCAGCAGTTATCCGGACAGGGAGGATTCACCCCTCCACTTT
-	TRBV19	once	TRBJ2-1	CARGWGDGYNEQFF	TGTGCTAGGGGGTGGGGAGACGGATACAATGAGCAGTTCTTC
TRBD2	TRBV6-5	-	TRBJ2-7	CASSQEPAGAYEQYF	TGTGCCAGCAGTCAGGAGCCAGCGGGAGCCTACGAGCAGTACTTC
-	TRBV2	few	TRBJ1-1	CASIPGFNTEAFF	TGTGCCAGCATTCCCGGGTTTAACACTGAAGCTTTCTTT
TRBD2	TRBV2	-	TRBJ2-7	CASSQPLAGAPYEQYF	TGTGCCAGCAGCCAGCCACTAGCGGGAGCACCCTACGAGCAGTACTTC
-	TRBV19	-	TRBJ1-1	CASSQLSSMNTEAFF	TGTGCCAGTTCACAGCTCTCCTCCATGAACACTGAAGCTTTCTTT
TRBD2	TRBV19	-	TRBJ2-1	CASSASGVYNEQFF	TGTGCCAGTAGTGCTAGCGGGGTCTACAATGAGCAGTTCTTC
-	TRBV6-5	once	TRBJ2-1	CASSTRLANYNEQFF	TGTGCCAGCAGTACCCGCCTAGCAAACTACAATGAGCAGTTCTTC
-	TRBV4-2	-	TRBJ2-1	CASSQISVDNEQFF	TGTGCCAGCAGCCAAATCTCGGTCGACAATGAGCAGTTCTTC
-	TRBV6-6	-	TRBJ2-7	CASRFRPSAESYEQYF	TGTGCCAGCAGATTCCGTCCTAGCGCCGAATCCTACGAGCAGTACTTC
-	TRBV11-2	-	TRBJ1-5	CASSFSAYSNQPQHF	TGTGCCAGCAGCTTTAGTGCTTATAGCAATCAGCCCCAGCATTTT
TRBD2	TRBV10-3	-	TRBJ2-7	CAISGTTSYEQYF	TGTGCCATCAGCGGGACTACCTCCTACGAGCAGTACTTC
-	TRBV7-9	-	TRBJ1-6	CASQGTLGNSPLHF	TGTGCCAGCCAGGGAACTTTGGGTAATTCACCCCTCCACTTT
TRBD1	TRBV18	-	TRBJ2-1	CASSPQGSSSYNEQFF	TGTGCCAGCTCCCCACAGGGGTCAAGCTCCTACAATGAGCAGTTCTTC
-	TRBV30	-	TRBJ2-1	CAWTHRYSYNEQFF	TGTGCCTGGACTCACCGGTACTCCTACAATGAGCAGTTCTTC
-	TRBV5-4	-	TRBJ1-2	CASSLVQGNNYGYTF	TGTGCCAGCAGCTTGGTACAGGGTAATAACTATGGCTACACCTTC